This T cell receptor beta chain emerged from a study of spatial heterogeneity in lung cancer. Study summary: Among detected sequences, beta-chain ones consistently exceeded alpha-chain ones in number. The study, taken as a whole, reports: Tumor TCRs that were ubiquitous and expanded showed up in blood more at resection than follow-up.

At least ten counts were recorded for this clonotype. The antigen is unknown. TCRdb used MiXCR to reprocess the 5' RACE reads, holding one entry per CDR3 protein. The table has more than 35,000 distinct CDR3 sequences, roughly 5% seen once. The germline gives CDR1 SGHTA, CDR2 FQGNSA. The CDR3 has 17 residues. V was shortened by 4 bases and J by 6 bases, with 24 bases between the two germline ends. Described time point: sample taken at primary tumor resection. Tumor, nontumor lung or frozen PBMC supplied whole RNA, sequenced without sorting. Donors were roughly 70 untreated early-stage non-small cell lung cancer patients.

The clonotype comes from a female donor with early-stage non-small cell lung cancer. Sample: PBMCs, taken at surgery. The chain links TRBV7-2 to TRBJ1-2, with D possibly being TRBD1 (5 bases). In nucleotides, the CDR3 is TGTGCCAGCAGCTCCCAGATGTCGGGACTGGGAATACATGGCTACACCTTC. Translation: CASSSQMSGLGIHGYTF.